This passage covers 27 T cell receptor beta chains from one sample sequenced in a study of T cell clonality in common variable immunodeficiency. Here immunoSEQ multiplex PCR was the method, and the copy in TCRdb shows in-frame clones only, minus some. The sample shows about 81,000 clones, none of them appearing just once. The specimen was peripheral blood mononuclear cells. Receptors were obtained from a person aged 18 to 75 in good health.

There are many counts of this clone. The observed sequence ends 3 residues before the CDR3 terminus, with the missing tail filled in from the germline J gene. Other DNA sequences in the same sample also yield this CDR3. The chain joins TRBV18 to TRBJ2-5; unclear D gene. The CDR3 totals 13 residues. V gave up 1 base and J gave up 2 bases, with 5 bases separating them. Germline V gene sequence: CDR1 KGHSH, CDR2 LQKENI. The CDR3 reads CASSPRQQETQYF. The covered CDR3 bases are TGTGCCAGCTCACCACGACAACAAGAGACC.

This clone was recorded at least ten times. Read data end 3 residues before the CDR3 end; the end is taken from the germline J gene. The rearrangement uses TRBV20-1 and TRBJ2-2, with TRBD1 matching over 7 bases. The CDR3 length is 13 residues. The germline CDR1 and CDR2 sequences are DFQATT and SNEGSKA (reference sequence). With 4 bases clipped from V and 6 bases from J, the junction kept 5 bases outside the gene matches. The CDR3 DNA, read in part, is TGCAGTGCTACGGGCGACAGGGCCGGGGAG. It codes for CSATGDRAGE. The complete CDR3 reads CSATGDRAGELFF.

This clone was found many times. The read terminates 3 residues before the CDR3 end, so the remaining end is supplied by the germline J gene. The rearrangement links TRBV7-8 to TRBJ2-1; possibly TRBD2 for D (6 bases). The CDR3 consists of 13 residues. The V end lost 2 bases, the J end lost 7 bases, and 9 bases lay between the germline ends. Germline CDR1 reads SGHVS; CDR2 reads FQNEAQ. The sequenced part of the CDR3 DNA is TGTGCCAGCAGCTTACCGGGGGTGAATGAG. It codes for CASSLPGVNE. The full-length CDR3 reads as CASSLPGVNEQFF.

Many counts were recorded for this clone. Coverage ceases 3 residues before the CDR3 finishes, and the germline J gene fills in the end. The V gene is TRBV20-1, the J gene TRBJ2-4, with 13 bases matching TRBD2. Per the germline V gene, CDR1 is DFQATT and CDR2 is SNEGSKA (reference sequence). The trim removed 0 bases at V and 1 base at J, leaving 12 bases unmatched. The CDR3 has 20 residues. The DNA read from the CDR3 is TGCAGTGCTAGAGATCCCTCCGGACTAGCGGGAGTCGAGGCCAAAAACATT. Encoded protein: CSARDPSGLAGVEAKNI. The whole CDR3 region reads CSARDPSGLAGVEAKNIQYF.

Many counts were recorded for this clone. The CDR3 end is not reached by the read, which stops 3 residues before it; the germline J gene fills it in. The gene calls are TRBV7-9 and TRBJ2-3; D perhaps matches TRBD2 (6 bases). This CDR3 is 14 amino acids long. Germline V gene data show CDR1 as SEHNR and CDR2 as FQNEAQ (reference sequence). CDR3: CASSTPGGWDAQYF. The part of the CDR3 DNA that was read is TGTGCCAGCAGCACCCCCGGGGGTTGGGACGCG. Full variable domain (remainder filled in from reference TRBV7-9 and TRBJ2-3): DTGVSQNPRHKITKRGQNVTFRCDPISEHNRLYWYRQTLGQGPEFLTYFQNEAQLEKSRLLSDRFSAERPKGSFSTLEIQRTEQGDSAMYLCASSTPGGWDAQYFGPGTRLTVL.

Ten or more counts support this clone. The read terminates 3 residues ahead of where the CDR3 ends, so the germline J gene completes it. This chain links TRBV6-2 or TRBV6-3 with TRBJ1-4, with D maybe TRBD1 (5 bases). The length of the CDR3 is 14 residues. Germline loops: CDR1 MNHEY, CDR2 SVGEGT. The CDR3: CASSYIGTWGELFF. The CDR3 DNA, read in part, is TGTGCCAGCAGTTACATCGGGACCTGGGGGGAA.

This clone was counted ten times or more. The read falls 3 residues short of the CDR3 end, and the missing part is taken from the germline J gene. The gene calls are TRBV5-6 and TRBJ1-1; D perhaps matches TRBD1 (6 bases). CDR3 length: 15 residues. Germline values: CDR1 SGHDT, CDR2 YYEEEE. The germline V and J ends were trimmed by 2 bases and 2 bases, with 13 bases remaining between them. This CDR3 is CASSFRYRVNTEAFF. CDR3 DNA (partial): TGTGCCAGCAGCTTTCGCTACAGGGTAAACACTGAA.

This clone was seen repeatedly, ten times or more. The CDR3 goes on 3 residues after the read ends, and that part is filled in from the germline J gene. This chain connects TRBV9 to TRBJ2-3; possibly TRBD1 for D (6 bases). CDR3 size: 18 residues. Trimming stripped 5 bases from V and 2 bases from J, with 24 bases between. The germline CDR1 and CDR2 sequences are SGDLS and YYNGEE. CDR3 DNA (partial): TGTGCCAGCAGTGATAACCCCGGGACAAAAGGAACCACAGATACG. Its translation is CASSDNPGTKGTTDT. The whole CDR3 protein is CASSDNPGTKGTTDTQYF.

This clone was found many times. Read data end 3 residues before the CDR3 end; the end is taken from the germline J gene. The chain combines TRBV20-1 with TRBJ1-1; D perhaps matches TRBD1 (6 bases). The CDR3 totals 13 residues. V was clipped by 5 bases and J by 5 bases, with 15 bases between them. Germline V gene sequence: CDR1 DFQATT, CDR2 SNEGSKA (reference sequence). CDR3 bases read: TGCAGTGCTGGGAACTCAGGGGTTACTGAA. This translates into CSAGNSGVTE. The entire CDR3 reads CSAGNSGVTEAFF.

In this sample, this clone turned up many times. Partial CDR3 DNA: TGTGCCAGCAGTTACGGCGGACACTCTGGGGCCAACGTC. Its translation: CASSYGGHSGANV. The complete CDR3 reads CASSYGGHSGANVLTF. The gene calls are TRBV6-2 or TRBV6-3 and TRBJ2-6; tentatively, D is TRBD1 (5 bases). The read gets to within 3 residues of the CDR3 end, and the germline J gene fills in the rest. Trimming pared 2 bases from V and 0 bases from J, leaving 8 bases between. CDR1 is MNHEY, CDR2 SVGEGT, per germline. The length of the CDR3 is 16 residues.

This clone has more than one count but fewer than ten. The covered CDR3 bases are TGCAGTGCTAGAGACTACGGACAGGGGAACTATGGC. Residues: CSARDYGQGNYG. The full CDR3 protein is CSARDYGQGNYGYTF. The gene calls are TRBV20-1 and TRBJ1-2, with TRBD1 identical over 9 bases. The DNA ends 3 residues before the CDR3 does, and the rest of the CDR3 is filled in from the germline J gene. CDR3 length: 15 amino acids. Germline CDR1 DFQATT, CDR2 SNEGSKA (reference sequence). The V segment lost 0 bases and the J segment 2 bases; nucleotides outside the gene matches: 4.

This clone has a count of ten or more. Read data end 3 residues before the CDR3 end; the end is taken from the germline J gene. The rearrangement joins TRBV18 to TRBJ2-6; perhaps TRBD1 as D (5 bases). The germline V gene has CDR1 KGHSH and CDR2 LQKENI. This CDR3 is built from 18 residues. V dropped 0 bases and J dropped 0 bases, with 12 bases sitting between them. The CDR3: CASSPPAGFHSGANVLTF. The covered CDR3 bases are TGTGCCAGCTCACCACCCGCAGGGTTTCACTCTGGGGCCAACGTC.

This clone occurred many times. From the germline J gene comes the end of the CDR3, since the read stops 3 residues before it. The chain combines TRBV19 with TRBJ2-7; D remains unclear. CDR1 is LNHDA, CDR2 SQIVND, per germline (reference sequence). The CDR3 spans 14 residues. The V and J ends lost 3 bases and 5 bases respectively, with 14 bases between them. The CDR3 sequence: CASSIPRALDEQYF. CDR3 DNA, as far as it was read: TGTGCCAGTAGTATTCCCCGAGCCCTCGACGAG. Supplemented by reference TRBV19 and TRBJ2-7, the full variable domain reads DGGITQSPKYLFRKEGQNVTLSCEQNLNHDAMYWYRQDPGQGLRLIYYSQIVNDFQKGDIAEGYSVSREKKESFPLTVTSAQKNPTAFYLCASSIPRALDEQYFGPGTRLTVT.

Ten or more counts support this clone. The read comes to an end 3 residues before the CDR3 does, leaving the germline J gene to fill in the end. This chain links TRBV7-9 with TRBJ1-1, with D perhaps TRBD1 (6 bases). The CDR3 spans 13 residues. V gave up 6 bases and J gave up 4 bases, with 12 bases separating them. Germline V gene data show CDR1 as SEHNR and CDR2 as FQNEAQ (reference sequence). Partial CDR3 DNA: TGTGCCAGCAGTCCTACAGGGTTCACTGAA. This codes for CASSPTGFTE. The full CDR3 protein is CASSPTGFTEAFF.

Many counts were recorded for this clone. The DNA read from the CDR3 is TGTGCCAGTAGTAGACAACTCTCCTACAATGAG. Protein: CASSRQLSYNE. The full CDR3 reads CASSRQLSYNEQFF. The V call is TRBV19, the J call TRBJ2-1; D uncertain. Read data end 3 residues before the CDR3 end; the end is taken from the germline J gene. This CDR3 has 14 amino acids. Trimming cost V 4 bases and J 0 bases, with 7 bases left between them. Germline CDR1 and CDR2: LNHDA and SQIVND (reference sequence).

This clone was detected ten times or more. From the germline J gene comes the end of the CDR3, since the read stops 3 residues before it. J is TRBJ2-1 and V is TRBV18; 13 bases line up with TRBD2. The CDR3 runs to 16 residues. The germline CDR1 and CDR2 sequences are KGHSH and LQKENI. V shed 4 bases, J shed 9 bases, and the junction held 9 bases outside the gene matches. CDR3 residues: CASSLKTSGRASEQFF. CDR3 bases read: TGTGCCAGCTCACTAAAAACTAGCGGGAGGGCTAGTGAG.

Of note for this clone: Sequencing ends 3 residues short of the CDR3 end; the germline J gene provides the rest. The chain links TRBV19 to TRBJ1-3; 9 bases are a match to TRBD1. From germline, CDR1 is LNHDA and CDR2 SQIVND (reference sequence). V lost 6 bases to trimming and J lost 0 bases; unmatched junction nucleotides: 3. The CDR3 consists of 15 residues. CDR3: CASRGQGDSGNTIYF. The CDR3 bases that were read are TGTGCCAGTAGGGGACAGGGAGACTCTGGAAACACC.

This clone has ten or more counts. The DNA ends 3 residues before the CDR3 does, and the rest of the CDR3 is filled in from the germline J gene. The chain uses TRBV20-1 and TRBJ2-7; D may be TRBD1 (6 bases). The CDR3 is 12 residues long. V shed 4 bases and J shed 2 bases, with 9 bases lying between them. Per the germline V gene, CDR1 is DFQATT and CDR2 is SNEGSKA (reference sequence). The sequenced CDR3 bases are TGCAGTGCTAAACAGGGCCCCTACGAG. Encoded protein: CSAKQGPYE. The whole CDR3 is CSAKQGPYEQYF.

This clone has ten or more counts. With the read ending 3 residues before the CDR3 end, the germline J gene is used to fill in that end. This rearrangement joins TRBV7-2 to TRBJ2-1; D might be TRBD2 (7 bases). Germline-derived CDR1 and CDR2 are SGHTA and FQGNSA. V was clipped by 5 bases and J by 6 bases, with 17 bases between them. This CDR3 is 15 amino acids long. The CDR3 bases that were read are TGTGCCAGCAGCGGTGGTCAGGGGAGGGCCAATGAG. Residues: CASSGGQGRANE. The whole CDR3 protein reads CASSGGQGRANEQFF.

A few counts support this clone. The CDR3 end is not reached by the read, which stops 3 residues before it; the germline J gene fills it in. The V gene is TRBV11-2, the J gene TRBJ2-7; weak D call: TRBD2 (6 bases). V was pared by 0 bases and J by 6 bases, with 9 bases between. This CDR3 has 13 amino acids. The V gene's germline CDR1 is SGHAT and CDR2 FQNNGV. CDR3 DNA, as far as it was read: TGTGCCAGCAGCTTAGACAGGGAGGCCGAG. This sequence encodes CASSLDREAE. The complete CDR3 protein is CASSLDREAEQYF.

In its sample, this clone was seen many times. The sequenced fragment ends 3 residues before the CDR3 boundary, so the rest is inferred from the germline J gene. V gene TRBV7-9 combines with J gene TRBJ2-7, with 7 bases lining up with TRBD1. V was clipped by 5 bases and J by 1 base; unmatched bases: 8. Germline V lookup: CDR1 SEHNR, CDR2 FQNEAQ (reference sequence). The CDR3 loop spans 15 amino acids. CDR3 DNA, as far as it was read: TGTGCCAGCAGCCCCGGGACAGCTTTATCCTACGAG. Residues: CASSPGTALSYE. The CDR3 in full is CASSPGTALSYEQYF. Drawing the rest from reference TRBV7-9 and TRBJ2-7, the complete variable domain is DTGVSQNPRHKITKRGQNVTFRCDPISEHNRLYWYRQTLGQGPEFLTYFQNEAQLEKSRLLSDRFSAERPKGSFSTLEIQRTEQGDSAMYLCASSPGTALSYEQYFGPGTRLTVT.

The sample holds many counts of this clone. With the read ending 3 residues before the CDR3 end, the germline J gene is used to fill in that end. This chain links TRBV10-1 with TRBJ2-3; TRBD2 matches at 7 bases. The trim removed 3 bases at V and 5 bases at J, leaving 5 bases unmatched. The CDR3 sequence is 14 residues long. From germline, CDR1 is WNHNN and CDR2 SYGVQD (reference sequence). The CDR3 protein is CASSEQTGGDTQYF. The covered CDR3 bases are TGCGCCAGCAGTGAACAAACGGGGGGAGATACG.

In this sample, this clone turned up many times. The CDR3 goes on 3 residues after the read ends, and that part is filled in from the germline J gene. The chain recombines TRBV7-8 with TRBJ1-5; 10 bases fit TRBD1. Germline CDR1 reads SGHVS; CDR2 reads FQNEAQ. Unmatched junction bases numbered 7, after V lost 5 bases and J lost 3 bases. CDR3 length: 16 residues. The DNA read from the CDR3 is TGTGCCAGCAGCAGCCGGGACAGGGGCCCCAATCAGCCC. Protein product: CASSSRDRGPNQP. The CDR3 reads in full as CASSSRDRGPNQPQHF.

In its sample, this clone was seen many times. The read ends 3 residues before the CDR3 terminus; that terminus is restored from the germline J gene. This sequence joins TRBV2 and TRBJ1-6, with a tentative D call TRBD1 (6 bases). The length of the CDR3 is 15 residues. CDR1 and CDR2 from the germline V gene are SNHLY and FYNNEI. The V end lost 9 bases, the J end lost 9 bases, and 21 bases lay between the germline ends. The CDR3 reads CASEQGMVVGSPLHF. The covered CDR3 bases are TGTGCCAGTGAACAGGGAATGGTAGTGGGTTCACCC. The full variable domain, in which reference TRBV2 and TRBJ1-6 provide the parts outside the CDR3, is EPEVTQTPSHQVTQMGQEVILRCVPISNHLYFYWYRQILGQKVEFLVSFYNNEISEKSEIFDDQFSVERPDGSNFTLKIRSTKLEDSAMYFCASEQGMVVGSPLHFGNGTRLTVT.

This clone was counted at least ten times. The CDR3 extends 3 residues past the end of the read, so its final part is completed from the germline J gene. The chain combines TRBV19 with TRBJ2-1; 7 bases align to TRBD2. The CDR3 has 19 amino acids. CDR1 LNHDA and CDR2 SQIVND come from the germline V gene (reference sequence). With V trimmed by 5 bases and J by 4 bases, 20 bases remained unmatched. The CDR3 bases that were read are TGTGCCAGTAGTTTTCGTTTCGGGTTTAGGGCTAGCGGATACAATGAG. It encodes CASSFRFGFRASGYNE. The complete CDR3 sequence is CASSFRFGFRASGYNEQFF.

This clone was found many times. CDR3 DNA, as far as it was read: TGCAGTGCTAGAGATGGGGGACAACCT. It specifies CSARDGGQP. In full, the CDR3 reads CSARDGGQPQYF. The chain carries TRBV20-1 and TRBJ2-4, with D tentatively TRBD1 (6 bases). From the germline J gene comes the end of the CDR3, since the read stops 3 residues before it. CDR1 and CDR2 from the germline V gene are DFQATT and SNEGSKA (reference sequence). The CDR3 is 12 amino acids.

In this sample, this clone turned up many times. The DNA ends 3 residues before the CDR3 does, and the rest of the CDR3 is filled in from the germline J gene. The J gene is TRBJ1-5, the V gene TRBV15; 8 nucleotides align to TRBD1. V shed 2 bases and J 2 bases; nucleotides not matched to a gene: 11. The CDR3 spans 18 residues. Per the germline V gene, CDR1 is LNHNV and CDR2 is YYDKDF (reference sequence). CDR3 DNA (partial): TGTGCCACCAGCAGACTAAGCCAGGGGGCTGGGGGCAATCAGCCC. It encodes CATSRLSQGAGGNQP. In full, the CDR3 is CATSRLSQGAGGNQPQHF.